This T cell receptor beta chain was sequenced during a study of cytomegalovirus exposure and HLA in healthy donors. A single count supports this clone. J was trimmed by 8 bases and V by 0 bases; bases with no gene match: 2. The CDR3 runs 15 residues. Germline V lookup: CDR1 SGHRS, CDR2 YFSETQ. Vbeta (60) and Jbeta (13) primers were used in the PCR. TCRdb's copy holds only in-frame clones and misses some; the assay was immunoSEQ multiplex PCR. The table lists 100,000 to 150,000 clones, about 78% of them singletons. The chain recombines TRBV5-1 with TRBJ1-6, with 10 nucleotides matching TRBD1. The source of this sequence is a man aged 25 to 40 in good health and CMV-seronegative. The sample taken for sequencing was PBMCs. In DNA, the CDR3 is TGCGCCAGCAGCTTGGCGGGACAGGGGTATTCACCCCTCCACTTT. It specifies CASSLAGQGYSPLHF.